This is a list of T cell receptor beta chains from one sample in a study of cytomegalovirus exposure and HLA in healthy donors. The repertoire was sequenced with immunoSEQ multiplex PCR; TCRdb's copy has only in-frame clones and lacks some. In the table there are about 130,000 clones, approximately 80% of which are singletons. Source material: PBMCs. These receptors originate from a man aged 18 to 29 in good health and CMV-seronegative. Each CDR3 is given with its conserved first and last residue. The order of the fields is V gene, J gene, D gene, clone size, CDR3 DNA, CDR3 protein. A D gene is named only where the DNA matches it firmly. Some rows mark clone size as missing; the rest say once, few, many or name a class of expanded clone.

TRBV28,TRBJ1-2,.,.,TGTGCCAGCAGTTTGCCTCAGAAAGTGGGCTACACCTTC,CASSLPQKVGYTF
TRBV25-1,TRBJ2-7,.,once,TGTGCCAGCGCCAGGACAGCAAGCTCCTACGAGCAGTACTTC,CASARTASSYEQYF
TRBV28,TRBJ2-7,.,.,TGTGCCAGCAGCTCCCCCGGTTACGAGCAGTACTTC,CASSSPGYEQYF
TRBV27,TRBJ2-5,TRBD1,.,TGTGCCAGCAGCCCTAGACAGGGGGCCCCAGGGACCCAGTACTTC,CASSPRQGAPGTQYF
TRBV30,TRBJ1-2,.,.,TGTGCCTGGAGATACAGGGCACCGGGGGGCCCGAGAAACTATGGCTACACCTTC,CAWRYRAPGGPRNYGYTF
TRBV9,TRBJ1-5,.,.,TGTGCCAGCAGCGGACGACAAGTAAATCAGCCCCAGCATTTT,CASSGRQVNQPQHF
TRBV29-1,TRBJ2-6,.,.,TGCAGCGTGGCCCATTACCCTGGGGCCAACGTCCTGACTTTC,CSVAHYPGANVLTF
TRBV7-9,TRBJ1-1,TRBD1,once,TGTGCCAGCAGCTTAAGGGGGCAGGGTGAAGCTTTCTTT,CASSLRGQGEAFF
TRBV30,TRBJ1-5,.,.,TGTGCCTGGAGTGTAGTCAGTAGGCGGCAGCCCCAGCATTTT,CAWSVVSRRQPQHF
TRBV10-1,TRBJ1-6,.,few,TGCGCCAGCGAGGGACACCTAAGGAGCTCCTATAATTCACCCCTCCACTTT,CASEGHLRSSYNSPLHF
TRBV2,TRBJ1-4,.,.,TGTGCCAGCAGTGCAGGGCGGGGTAGCCTAAATGAAAAACTGTTTTTT,CASSAGRGSLNEKLFF
TRBV5-1,TRBJ1-4,.,.,TGCGCCAGCAGCTTGAGGACAGATTTGGAACTGTTTTTT,CASSLRTDLELFF
TRBV4-1,TRBJ2-2,TRBD1,.,TGCGCCAGCAGCCGTTCACCTCAGGGGGCGAACACCGGGGAGCTGTTTTTT,CASSRSPQGANTGELFF
TRBV10-1,TRBJ1-1,.,.,TGCGCCAGCAGTGGAAAAACAGTGAACACTGAAGCTTTCTTT,CASSGKTVNTEAFF
TRBV5-4,TRBJ1-2,.,.,TGTGCCAGCAGCTTCCTAATAACAGGGATGAACTATGGCTACACCTTC,CASSFLITGMNYGYTF
TRBV6-5,TRBJ1-2,TRBD1,.,TGTGCCAGCAGTTACTCGGGACAGGATGGCTACACCTTC,CASSYSGQDGYTF
TRBV7-6,TRBJ2-2,.,.,TGTGCCAGCAGCCCCTCCTCCGGGGGTCCCGGGGAGCTGTTTTTT,CASSPSSGGPGELFF
TRBV28,TRBJ1-1,.,.,TGTGCCAGCAGTCCGACAGCAACTGAAGCTTTCTTT,CASSPTATEAFF
TRBV10-2,TRBJ1-2,.,.,TGCGCCAGCAGTGAGTCCGGGGACTGGGGGTTAATCTTC,CASSESGDWGLIF
TRBV7-2,TRBJ2-7,.,few,TGTGCCAGCGCCCGAGTGGCGGACGAGCAGTACTTC,CASARVADEQYF
TRBV5-1,TRBJ1-2,TRBD1,.,TGCGCCAGCAGCCCAGGGACAGGGAAACATGGCTACACCTTC,CASSPGTGKHGYTF
TRBV13,TRBJ2-1,TRBD2,.,TGTGCCAGCAGCTTTACAAGCGGGGGGGCCCACAATGAGCAGTTCTTC,CASSFTSGGAHNEQFF
TRBV7-9,TRBJ2-3,.,.,TGTGCCAGCAGCTTAGCCTCTAATACGCAGTATTTT,CASSLASNTQYF
TRBV27,TRBJ1-2,.,.,TGTGCCAGCAGTTCCCCTTCAGGGCACTATGGCTACACCTTC,CASSSPSGHYGYTF
TRBV18,TRBJ2-5,TRBD1,.,TGTGCCAGCTCACGGACAGGGGGCTACCAAGAGACCCAGTACTTC,CASSRTGGYQETQYF
TRBV6-5,TRBJ1-1,TRBD1,.,TGTGCCAGCAGTTTGGTACAGGGGCCAATGAACACTGAAGCTTTCTTT,CASSLVQGPMNTEAFF
TRBV6-6,TRBJ1-2,.,.,TGTGCCAGCAGTTACGGTATTGAGATCAACTATGGCTACACCTTC,CASSYGIEINYGYTF
TRBV18,TRBJ2-7,.,.,TGTGCCAGCTCACCACTGTCCGGGGACGAGCAGTACTTC,CASSPLSGDEQYF
TRBV19,TRBJ2-1,TRBD2,few,TGTGCCAGTAGTATAGACGGGACTAGCTGGGATGAGCAGTTCTTC,CASSIDGTSWDEQFF
TRBV7-9,TRBJ1-1,.,few,TGTGCCAGCAGCTTCGGGGGGGACACTGAAGCTTTCTTT,CASSFGGDTEAFF
TRBV7-6,TRBJ2-1,.,.,TGTGCCAGCAGTCCCCGCGCGTACCCCTACAATGAGCAGTTCTTC,CASSPRAYPYNEQFF
TRBV4-2,TRBJ1-4,TRBD1,few,TGTGCCAGCAGCAGGGACAGTTCTAATGAAAAACTGTTTTTT,CASSRDSSNEKLFF
TRBV6-1,TRBJ1-2,.,once,TGTGCCAGCAGTGTGGGGGACAATTATGGCTACACCTTC,CASSVGDNYGYTF
TRBV7-8,TRBJ2-7,.,.,TGTGCCAGCAGATTTTCGTGGGGGGTTGACGAGCAGTACTTC,CASRFSWGVDEQYF
TRBV5-1,TRBJ1-3,.,.,TGCGCCAGCAGCGCAATCCCACTCGGGACTTATTCAGGAAACACCATATATTTT,CASSAIPLGTYSGNTIYF
TRBV18,TRBJ2-3,TRBD2,.,TGTGCCAGCTCACCACGAGTTCGGAGTGGACTAGCGGGGGGGAAGGACGGCACAGATACGCAGTATTTT,CASSPRVRSGLAGGKDGTDTQYF
TRBV11-2,TRBJ2-7,.,.,TGTGCCAGCGAGACTGCCCGAGTTAAGCTCTTCTCCTACGAGCAGTACTTC,CASETARVKLFSYEQYF
TRBV25-1,TRBJ1-2,.,.,TGTGCCAGCAGTGAACATGGGGGGTCGGAGGCTGGCTACACCTTC,CASSEHGGSEAGYTF
TRBV2,TRBJ2-6,TRBD1,.,TGTGCCAGCAGGCGGGACAGGGCCTCTGGGGCCAACGTCCTGACTTTC,CASRRDRASGANVLTF
TRBV15,TRBJ1-1,TRBD1,once,TGTGCCACCAGCAGAGAGCCGGGACAGGGGTTCACTGAAGCTTTCTTT,CATSREPGQGFTEAFF
TRBV11-2,TRBJ1-5,TRBD1,.,TGTGCCAGCAGCTCGGGACAGGAAAATGGCAATCAGCCCCAGCATTTT,CASSSGQENGNQPQHF
TRBV2,TRBJ1-4,.,.,TGTGCCAGCCGGCGGTCTGGGGCAGATACTAATGAAAAACTGTTTTTT,CASRRSGADTNEKLFF
TRBV4-3,TRBJ1-6,.,.,TGCGCCAGCAGCCCGTCCTGGGGGGGGGTTAGTAGTTCACCCCTCCACTTT,CASSPSWGGVSSSPLHF
TRBV5-1,TRBJ2-1,TRBD2,.,TGCGCCAGCCCGGGGGAGGGCAATGAGCAGTTCTTC,CASPGEGNEQFF
TRBV29-1,TRBJ1-1,.,.,TGCAGCGCAGTGAGCCCCGGGGGAGAGACTGAAGCTTTCTTT,CSAVSPGGETEAFF
TRBV27,TRBJ1-2,TRBD1,few,TGTGCCAGCAGTTCAGAGACAGGGAGCTTTGGCTACACCTTC,CASSSETGSFGYTF
TRBV27,TRBJ1-2,.,.,TGTGCCAGCGGTTTCCTCGGGAACTATGGCTACACCTTC,CASGFLGNYGYTF
TRBV28,TRBJ1-1,TRBD1,.,TGTGCCAGCAGGGGACAGGCGTCCACTGAAGCTTTCTTT,CASRGQASTEAFF
TRBV9,TRBJ1-1,.,few,TGTGCCAGCAGCGTACTGTGGAACACTGAAGCTTTCTTT,CASSVLWNTEAFF